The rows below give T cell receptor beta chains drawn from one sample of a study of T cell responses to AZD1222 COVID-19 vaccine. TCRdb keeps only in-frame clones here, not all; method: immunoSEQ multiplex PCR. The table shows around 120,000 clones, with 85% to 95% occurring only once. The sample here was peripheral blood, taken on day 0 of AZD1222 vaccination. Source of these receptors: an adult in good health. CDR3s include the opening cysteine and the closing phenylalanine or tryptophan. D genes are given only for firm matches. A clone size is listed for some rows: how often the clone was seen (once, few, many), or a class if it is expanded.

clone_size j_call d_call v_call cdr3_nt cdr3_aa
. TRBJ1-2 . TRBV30 TGTGCCTGGAGTGTGAAGGGTTCGGGGGGGAACTATGGCTACACCTTC CAWSVKGSGGNYGYTF
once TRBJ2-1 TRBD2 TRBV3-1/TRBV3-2 TGTGCCAGCAGCCATACTCCTAGCGGAAACAATGAGCAGTTCTTC CASSHTPSGNNEQFF
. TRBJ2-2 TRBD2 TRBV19 TGTGCCAGTAGTATAGTTGCGGGAGCTGTGACCGGGGAGCTGTTTTTT CASSIVAGAVTGELFF
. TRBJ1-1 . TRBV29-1 TGCAGCGTTTCGGGAGCTTTCTTT CSVSGAFF
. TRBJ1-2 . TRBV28 TGTGCCAGCACAAAACACGGGACAAGACCAATCCCCCTCTATGGCTACACCTTC CASTKHGTRPIPLYGYTF
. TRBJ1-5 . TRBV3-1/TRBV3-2 TGTGCCAGCAGCCAAGGGCGGAATCAGCCCCAGCATTTT CASSQGRNQPQHF
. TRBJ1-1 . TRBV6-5 TGTGCCAGCAGTCGGAGGAATACTGAAGCTTTCTTT CASSRRNTEAFF
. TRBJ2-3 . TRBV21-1 TGTGCCAGCAGCAAACCCCAGGGGAGCTGCACAGATACGCAGTATTTT CASSKPQGSCTDTQYF
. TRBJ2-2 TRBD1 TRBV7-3 TGTGCCAGCAGCTTCACACAGGGGGCCGGGGAGCTGTTTTTT CASSFTQGAGELFF
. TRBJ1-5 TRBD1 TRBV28 TGTGCCAGCAGTTTCCCTGGACAGGGGGGTCGGCCCCAGCATTTT CASSFPGQGGRPQHF
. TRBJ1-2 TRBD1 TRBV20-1 TGCGTGGGCCGTGACAGGGAGGGCTACACCTTC CVGRDREGYTF
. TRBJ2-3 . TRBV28 TGTGCCAGCAGTTCCTACCTGGGGGGACAGAGCCTTCGGGATACGCAGTATTTT CASSSYLGGQSLRDTQYF
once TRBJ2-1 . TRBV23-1 TGCGCCAGCTCCCCGGGCGAGCAGTTCTTC CASSPGEQFF
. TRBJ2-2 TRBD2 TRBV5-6 TGTGCCAGCAGCCTCGGGACTAGCGGGAGGGCCGACAACACCGGGGAGCTGTTTTTT CASSLGTSGRADNTGELFF
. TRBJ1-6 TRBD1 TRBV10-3 TGTGCCATCAGTGAGGAGGGGGCCCCGGGGAATTCACCCCTCCACTTT CAISEEGAPGNSPLHF
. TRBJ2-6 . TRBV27 TGTGCCAGCAGTTTATGGGGCTCTGGGGCCAACGTCCTGACTTTC CASSLWGSGANVLTF
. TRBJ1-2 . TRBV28 TGTGCCAGCAGCCGTTATGGCTACACCTTC CASSRYGYTF
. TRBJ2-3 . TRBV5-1 TGCGCCAGCAGCTTGGGGACTACCACAGATACGCAGTATTTT CASSLGTTTDTQYF
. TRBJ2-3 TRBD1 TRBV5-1 TGCGCCAGCAGCTTGGTAGGACAGGGTGATACGCAGTATTTT CASSLVGQGDTQYF
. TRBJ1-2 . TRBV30 TGTGCCTGGATGGCGAGGGGGGATAACTATGGCTACACCTTC CAWMARGDNYGYTF
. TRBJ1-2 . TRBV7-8 TGTGCCAGCAGCCTCAGGCCACTATTTAACTATGGCTACACCTTC CASSLRPLFNYGYTF
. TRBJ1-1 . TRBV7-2 TGTGCCAGCAGCTTGATAGGGGAAACTGAAGCTTTCTTT CASSLIGETEAFF
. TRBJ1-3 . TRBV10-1 TGCGCCAGCAGTGAAGGGAATACGGAAAACACCATATATTTT CASSEGNTENTIYF
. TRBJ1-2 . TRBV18 TGTGCCAGCTCACTCGAGACAGATCCAGACTATGGCTACACCTTC CASSLETDPDYGYTF
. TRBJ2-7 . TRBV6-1 TGTGCCAGCAGTGATCACGAGCAGTACTTC CASSDHEQYF
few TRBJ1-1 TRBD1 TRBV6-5 TGTGCCAGCAGCCGGGACAGGCGGGACACTGAAGCTTTCTTT CASSRDRRDTEAFF
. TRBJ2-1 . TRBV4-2 TGTGCCAGCAGCCAAGAATCTTCGCAGTTCTTC CASSQESSQFF
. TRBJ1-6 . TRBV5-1 TGCGCCAGCAGCTTCGGGGGTGATTCACCCCTCCACTTT CASSFGGDSPLHF
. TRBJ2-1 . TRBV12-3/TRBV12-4 TGTGCCAGCAGTTTAGGGGACTTCCAGTTCTTC CASSLGDFQFF
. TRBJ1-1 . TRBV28 TGTGCCAGCAGGTCGTCTAGGTTAAACACTGAAGCTTTCTTT CASRSSRLNTEAFF
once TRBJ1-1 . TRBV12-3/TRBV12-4 TGTGCCAGCAGTTTTTGGGGGACGGCTTTCTTT CASSFWGTAFF
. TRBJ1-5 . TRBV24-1 TGTGCCACCAGTAGCGGAAATCAGCCCCAGCATTTT CATSSGNQPQHF
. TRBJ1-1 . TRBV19 TGTGCCACTCTACCATCATCGGACACTGAAGCTTTCTTT CATLPSSDTEAFF
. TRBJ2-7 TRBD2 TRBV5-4 TGTGCCAGCAGCTTCCCTAGCGGGAGAAGTCACGAGCAGTACTTC CASSFPSGRSHEQYF
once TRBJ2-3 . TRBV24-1 TGTGCCACCAGTGATAGTACTAGACGCACAGATACGCAGTATTTT CATSDSTRRTDTQYF
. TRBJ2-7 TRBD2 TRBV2 TGTGCCAGCGGGTGGGAGGGTGCCTACGAGCAGTACTTC CASGWEGAYEQYF
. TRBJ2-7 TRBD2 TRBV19 TGTGCCAGTAGTATTATCCCGCGGGGGGCGAACGAGCAGTACTTC CASSIIPRGANEQYF
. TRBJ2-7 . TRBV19 TGTGCCAGTAGTGCGGCGGGTCCCTACGAGCAGTACTTC CASSAAGPYEQYF
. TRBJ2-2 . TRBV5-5 TGTGCCAGCAGCTTGGGGGTCACCGGGGAGCTGTTTTTT CASSLGVTGELFF
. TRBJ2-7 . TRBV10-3 TGTGCCATCAGTGGGTCGTCCCGGGACGGCATCGAGCAGTACTTC CAISGSSRDGIEQYF
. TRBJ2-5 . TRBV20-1 TGCAGTGCTAGGAGACCAGGGACCCAGTACTTC CSARRPGTQYF
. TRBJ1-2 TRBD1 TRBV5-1 TGCGCCAGCAGCCAGAAGCAGGGGGCCTATGGCTACACCTTC CASSQKQGAYGYTF
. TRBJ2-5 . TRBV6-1 TGTGCCAGCAGTGAAACCCAATTCATGGTAGGGGCTTTGGAGACCCAGTACTTC CASSETQFMVGALETQYF
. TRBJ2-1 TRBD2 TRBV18 TGTGCCAGCTTCCCCGGACTAGCGGGTATTAGCTCCTACAATGAGCAGTTCTTC CASFPGLAGISSYNEQFF
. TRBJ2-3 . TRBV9 TGTGCCAGCAGCGCTCAACCAGGACGGCCCACAGATACGCAGTATTTT CASSAQPGRPTDTQYF
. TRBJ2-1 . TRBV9 TGTGCCAGCAGCCCGACCAGCTCCTACAATGAGCAGTTCTTC CASSPTSSYNEQFF
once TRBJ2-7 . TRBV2 TGTGCCAGCAGTGACCAAAGCGATTTCTACGAGCAGTACTTC CASSDQSDFYEQYF
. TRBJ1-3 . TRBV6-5 TGTGCCAGCAGACTAACTGGGTCTGGAAACACCATATATTTT CASRLTGSGNTIYF
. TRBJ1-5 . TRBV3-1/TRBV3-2 TGTGCCAGCAGCCAACGAGGCAGGGTTAATCAGCCCCAGCATTTT CASSQRGRVNQPQHF
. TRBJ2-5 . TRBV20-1 TGCAGTGCACGGGTTGGGGAGACCCAGTACTTC CSARVGETQYF
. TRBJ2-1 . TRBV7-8 TGTGCCAGCAGCTTAGCGGGAGATGCTTACAATGAGCAGTTCTTC CASSLAGDAYNEQFF
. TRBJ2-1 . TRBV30 TGTGCCTGGACGCCCGGCAACAATGAGCAGTTCTTC CAWTPGNNEQFF
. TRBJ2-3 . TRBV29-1 TGCAGCGTCGAGGGAGCGGAGGATAGCACAGATACGCAGTATTTT CSVEGAEDSTDTQYF
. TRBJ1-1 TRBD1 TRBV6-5 TGTGCCAGCAGTTACTCGTACGACAGGGGGCATACTGAAGCTTTCTTT CASSYSYDRGHTEAFF
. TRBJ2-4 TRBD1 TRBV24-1 TGTGCCACCAGTGCCCACCCGAGGGGGCTAGCCAAAAACATTCAGTACTTC CATSAHPRGLAKNIQYF
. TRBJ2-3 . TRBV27 TGTGCCAGCAGCCCACCTAGACAGTTCACAGATACGCAGTATTTT CASSPPRQFTDTQYF
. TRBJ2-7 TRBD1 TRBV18 TGTGCCAGCTCACCAATAAAGGGGGCGTACGAGCAGTACTTC CASSPIKGAYEQYF